Following are 2 T cell receptor beta chains from one sample sequenced in a study of blood T cell repertoires in COVID-19. The data were produced by immunoSEQ multiplex PCR, yet TCRdb's version contains in-frame clones alone and is incomplete. Among around 97,000 clones, 80% to 90% were seen once, and the ten largest hold about 3%. Material for sequencing was peripheral blood. The receptors were sampled from a human donor in a cohort sampled during active COVID-19.

V gene TRBV19 combines with J gene TRBJ1-4; no clear D gene. Germline V CDR1 and CDR2: LNHDA, SQIVND (reference sequence). This CDR3 has 16 residues. Deletions cut 1 base from V and 4 bases from J, with 13 bases between. Written as DNA, the CDR3 is TGTGCCAGTAGTATAGTCCTACGGGGATTTAATGAAAAACTGTTTTTT. This gives the protein CASSIVLRGFNEKLFF.

The rearrangement uses TRBV5-1 and TRBJ1-1, with 7 nucleotides matching TRBD1. The CDR3 covers 15 residues. V was pared by 4 bases and J by 3 bases, with 9 bases of the junction left unmatched. CDR1 is SGHRS and CDR2 is YFSETQ in the germline V gene. The CDR3, as DNA: TGCGCCAGCAGCCCCGAGGGGGCGCGGGACACTGAAGCTTTCTTT. The encoded protein is CASSPEGARDTEAFF.